This T cell receptor (beta chain) was profiled in a study of shared T cell receptors in the human thymus. This clone was seen just once. Trimming cost V 2 bases and J 5 bases, with 15 bases left between them. This CDR3 contains 15 residues. The V gene's germline CDR1 is KGHSH and CDR2 LQKENI. Measured with immunoSEQ multiplex PCR; TCRdb has only the in-frame clones, and not every one. The table includes hundreds of thousands of clones, more than 70% detected once. This sample was also put to use in a study of human thymus T cells. This second study notes: It was healthy Finnish infants having corrective surgery for congenital heart defects who were the donors. Thymic resections from corrective heart surgery supplied the tissue. Repertoires from thymus and blood appeared to show biased V and J gene usage. Unrelated individuals had highly overlapping thymic repertoires, as reported in related research.

The V and J genes are TRBV18 and TRBJ1-1, with TRBD1 as a possible D gene (5 bases). The clonotype comes from a boy younger than two with a congenital heart defect. Sequences were obtained from thymocytes. CDR3 protein: CASSPGGDRTTEAFF. The CDR3 DNA is TGTGCCAGCTCACCAGGCGGGGACCGTACTACTGAAGCTTTCTTT.